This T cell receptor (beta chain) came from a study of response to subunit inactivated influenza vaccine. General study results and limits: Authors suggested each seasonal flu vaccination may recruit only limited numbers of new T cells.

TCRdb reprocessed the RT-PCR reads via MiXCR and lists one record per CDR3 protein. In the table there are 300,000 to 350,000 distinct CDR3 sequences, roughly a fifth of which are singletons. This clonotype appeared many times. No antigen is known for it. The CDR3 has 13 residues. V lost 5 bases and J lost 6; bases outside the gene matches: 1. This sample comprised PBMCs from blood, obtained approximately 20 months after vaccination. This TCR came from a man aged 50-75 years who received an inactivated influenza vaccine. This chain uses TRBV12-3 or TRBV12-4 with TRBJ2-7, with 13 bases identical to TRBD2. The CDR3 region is CASSGTSGIEQYF. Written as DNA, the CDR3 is TGTGCCAGCAGTGGGACTAGCGGGATCGAGCAGTACTTC.